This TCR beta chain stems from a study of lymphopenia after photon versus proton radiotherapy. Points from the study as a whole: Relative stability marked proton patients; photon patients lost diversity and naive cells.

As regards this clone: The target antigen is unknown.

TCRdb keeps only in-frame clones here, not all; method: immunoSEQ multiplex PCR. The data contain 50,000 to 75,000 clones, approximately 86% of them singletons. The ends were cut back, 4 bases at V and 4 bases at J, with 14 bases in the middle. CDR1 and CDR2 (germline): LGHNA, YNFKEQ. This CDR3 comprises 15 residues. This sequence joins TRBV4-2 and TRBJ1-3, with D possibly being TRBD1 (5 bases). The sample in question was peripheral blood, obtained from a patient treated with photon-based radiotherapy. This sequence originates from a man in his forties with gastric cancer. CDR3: CASSRPGIGGNTIYF. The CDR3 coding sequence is TGTGCCAGCAGCCGTCCAGGGATTGGGGGAAACACCATATATTTT.